This record concerns one T cell receptor (beta chain) sequence. The data originate from a study of blood T cell repertoires in COVID-19. Study as a whole: COVID-19 samples from acute and convalescent phases originated in the United States, Italy and Spain. From T cells, B-cell-depleted T cells, or PBMCs came the material, which was cDNA or gDNA.

V trimming: 4 bases; J trimming: 0 bases; junction bases outside the gene matches: 22. The CDR3 runs to 21 residues. Germline V gives CDR1 LGHNA, CDR2 YNFKEQ. Under the authors' procedure: For nucleated cells, counts were estimated from reference gene primer amplification. Sequenced by immunoSEQ multiplex PCR; TCRdb stores in-frame clones only, minus some. V and J calls plus clone size are reproduced from that table; the DNA served to infer D and trimming. The repertoire holds over 85,000 clones, with more than 85% as singletons. Sequenced input: peripheral blood. The TCR was taken from a human donor with active COVID-19. The donor label of this sample is uncertain. The genes are TRBV4-2 and TRBJ1-1, with 8 bases that match TRBD1. The CDR3 nucleotides read TGTGCCAGCAGCCCAATACAGAGGCCCGGACAGGGTTCAGGGGTGAACACTGAAGCTTTCTTT. Its translation: CASSPIQRPGQGSGVNTEAFF.